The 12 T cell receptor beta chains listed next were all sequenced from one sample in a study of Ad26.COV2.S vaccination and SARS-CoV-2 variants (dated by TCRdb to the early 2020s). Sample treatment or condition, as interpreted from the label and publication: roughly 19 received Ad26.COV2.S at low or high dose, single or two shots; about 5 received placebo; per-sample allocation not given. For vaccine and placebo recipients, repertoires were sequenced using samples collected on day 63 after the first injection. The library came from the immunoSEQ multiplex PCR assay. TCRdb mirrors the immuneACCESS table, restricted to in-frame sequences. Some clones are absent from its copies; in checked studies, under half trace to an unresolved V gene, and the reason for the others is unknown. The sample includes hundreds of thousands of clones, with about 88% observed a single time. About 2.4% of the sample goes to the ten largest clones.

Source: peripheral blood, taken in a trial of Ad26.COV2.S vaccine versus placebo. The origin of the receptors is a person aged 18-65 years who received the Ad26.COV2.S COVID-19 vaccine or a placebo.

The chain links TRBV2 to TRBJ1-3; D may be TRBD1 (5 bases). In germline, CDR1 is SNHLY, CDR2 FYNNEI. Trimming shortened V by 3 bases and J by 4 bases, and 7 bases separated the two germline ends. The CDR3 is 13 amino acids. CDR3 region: CASSEWGGNTIYF. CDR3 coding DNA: TGTGCCAGCAGTGAGTGGGGGGGAAACACCATATATTTT.

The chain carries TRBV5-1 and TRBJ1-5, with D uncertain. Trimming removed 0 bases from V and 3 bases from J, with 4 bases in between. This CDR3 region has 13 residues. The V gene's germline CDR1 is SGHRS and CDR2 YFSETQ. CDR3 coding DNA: TGCGCCAGCAGCTTGGAGGACAATCAGCCCCAGCATTTT. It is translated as CASSLEDNQPQHF.

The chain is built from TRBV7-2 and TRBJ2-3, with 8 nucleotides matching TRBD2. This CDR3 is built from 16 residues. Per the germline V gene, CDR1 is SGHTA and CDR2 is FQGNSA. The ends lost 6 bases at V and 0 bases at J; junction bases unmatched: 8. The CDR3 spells CASSSLAGPSTDTQYF. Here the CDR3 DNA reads TGTGCCAGCAGTTCCTTAGCGGGGCCTAGCACAGATACGCAGTATTTT.

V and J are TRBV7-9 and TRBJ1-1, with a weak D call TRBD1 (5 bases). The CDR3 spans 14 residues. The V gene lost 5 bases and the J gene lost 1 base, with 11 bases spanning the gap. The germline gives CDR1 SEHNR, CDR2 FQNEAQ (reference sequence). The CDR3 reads CASSPPDTNTEAFF. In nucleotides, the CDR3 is TGTGCCAGCAGCCCCCCGGACACGAACACTGAAGCTTTCTTT.

The CDR3 bases are TGTGCCAGCAGTTGGGGGCCCGAGGGGGGCACTGAAGCTTTCTTT. Encoded protein: CASSWGPEGGTEAFF. The rearrangement uses TRBV6-6 and TRBJ1-1; possibly TRBD1 for D (6 bases). The V gene's germline CDR1 is MNHNY and CDR2 SVGAGI (reference sequence). The CDR3 spans 15 residues. Trimming removed 4 bases at V and 4 bases at J, with 16 bases between.

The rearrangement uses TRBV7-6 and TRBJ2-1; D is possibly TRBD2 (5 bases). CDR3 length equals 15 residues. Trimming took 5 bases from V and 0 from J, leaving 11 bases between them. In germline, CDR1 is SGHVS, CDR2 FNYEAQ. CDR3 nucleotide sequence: TGTGCCAGCAGCCGAACTAGGGCCTCCTACAATGAGCAGTTCTTC. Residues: CASSRTRASYNEQFF. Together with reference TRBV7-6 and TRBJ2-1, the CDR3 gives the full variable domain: GAGVSQSPRYKVTKRGQDVALRCDPISGHVSLYWYRQALGQGPEFLTYFNYEAQQDKSGLPNDRFSAERPEGSISTLTIQRTEQRDSAMYRCASSRTRASYNEQFFGPGTRLTVL.

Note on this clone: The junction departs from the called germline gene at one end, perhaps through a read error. The CDR3 sequence: CASSQLQRGPPDF. The DNA of the CDR3 is TGCGCCAGCAGCCAGCTTCAAAGAGGCCCCCCAGATTTT. The genes are TRBV4-1 and TRBJ1-3; no clear D gene. Germline values: CDR1 MGHRA, CDR2 YSYEKL. The length of the CDR3 is 13 residues.

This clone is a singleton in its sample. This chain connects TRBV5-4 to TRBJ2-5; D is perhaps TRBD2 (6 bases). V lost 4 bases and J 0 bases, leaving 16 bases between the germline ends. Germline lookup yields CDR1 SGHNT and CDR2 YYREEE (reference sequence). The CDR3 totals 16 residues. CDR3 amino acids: CASSLGVASDQETQYF. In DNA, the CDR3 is TGTGCCAGCAGCCTGGGGGTTGCTAGCGACCAAGAGACCCAGTACTTC.

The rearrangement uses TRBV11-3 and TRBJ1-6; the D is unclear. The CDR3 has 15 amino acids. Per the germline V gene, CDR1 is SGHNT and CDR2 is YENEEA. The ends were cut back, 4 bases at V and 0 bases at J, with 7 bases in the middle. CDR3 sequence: CASSSRSSYNSPLHF. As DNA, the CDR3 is TGTGCCAGCAGCTCCCGAAGCTCCTATAATTCACCCCTCCACTTT.

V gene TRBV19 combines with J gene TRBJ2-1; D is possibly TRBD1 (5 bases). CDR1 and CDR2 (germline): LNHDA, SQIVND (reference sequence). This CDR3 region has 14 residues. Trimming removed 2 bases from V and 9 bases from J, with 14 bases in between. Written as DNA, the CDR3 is TGTGCCAGTAGTATACCGGCAGGGCGTAGTGAGCAGTTCTTC. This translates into CASSIPAGRSEQFF.

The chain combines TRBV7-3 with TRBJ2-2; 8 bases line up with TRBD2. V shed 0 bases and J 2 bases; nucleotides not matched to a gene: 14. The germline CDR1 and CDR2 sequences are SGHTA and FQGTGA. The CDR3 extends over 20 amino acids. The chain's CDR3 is CASSLTSWTSFTSNTGELFF. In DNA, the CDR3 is TGTGCCAGCAGCTTAACGTCCTGGACTAGCTTTACTTCCAACACCGGGGAGCTGTTTTTT. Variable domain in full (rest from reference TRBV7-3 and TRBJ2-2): GAGVSQTPSNKVTEKGKYVELRCDPISGHTALYWYRQSLGQGPEFLIYFQGTGAADDSGLPNDRFFAVRPEGSVSTLKIQRTERGDSAVYLCASSLTSWTSFTSNTGELFFGEGSRLTVL.

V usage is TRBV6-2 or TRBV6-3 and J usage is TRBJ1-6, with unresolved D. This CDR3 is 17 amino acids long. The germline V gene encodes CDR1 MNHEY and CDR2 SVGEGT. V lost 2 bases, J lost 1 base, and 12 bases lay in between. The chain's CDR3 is CASSYPRTDSYNSPLHF. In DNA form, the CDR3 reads TGTGCCAGCAGTTACCCCAGGACGGATTCCTATAATTCACCCCTCCACTTT.